This T cell receptor beta chain was captured in a study of blood T cell repertoires in COVID-19. Across the study: COVID-19 samples from acute and convalescent phases originated in the United States, Italy and Spain. The cDNA or gDNA used as material had been derived from T cells, B-cell-depleted T cells, or PBMCs.

Original data processing: Scientists estimated how many nucleated cells there were by amplifying reference gene primers. Here immunoSEQ multiplex PCR was the method, and the copy in TCRdb shows in-frame clones only, minus some. V and J calls and clone size are copied from that table; D and trimming were computed from the DNA. The table lists about 300,000 clones, about 87% of them singletons. Input material: peripheral blood. This sequence was found in a man aged 65 to 79 with acute or convalescent COVID-19.

The CDR3 DNA reads TGTGCCAGCGATTTAGGGGCTACCAATTCACCCCTCCACTTT. It is translated as CASDLGATNSPLHF. The chain links TRBV28 to TRBJ1-6, with D possibly being TRBD1 (5 bases). V was shortened by 8 bases and J by 7 bases, with 15 bases between the two germline ends. The germline CDR1 and CDR2 sequences are MDHEN and SYDVKM. CDR3 size: 14 residues. Complete variable domain (other parts from reference TRBV28 and TRBJ1-6): DVKVTQSSRYLVKRTGEKVFLECVQDMDHENMFWYRQDPGLGLRLIYFSYDVKMKEKGDIPEGYSVSREKKERFSLILESASTNQTSMYLCASDLGATNSPLHFGNGTRLTVT.